Listed below are T cell receptor beta chains from one sample, sequenced in a study of vaccination and CD4 T cells after COVID-19. TCRdb independently ran MiXCR on the PCR reads; one entry per CDR3 protein. The repertoire has 5,000 or so distinct CDR3 sequences, roughly three fifths of them found once; the top ten carry about a third. These receptors are not linked to any known antigen. The specimen was CD4+ T cells from blood, cultured in vitro. The receptors derive from a human donor who had recovered from COVID-19. Both conserved end residues are part of each CDR3. The D gene is left open where the match is weak. Rows may omit the clone size; those that give it use once, few, many or a size class.

TRBV7-9	large	.	TRBJ1-2	CASSSPVGRDYGYTF	TGTGCCAGCAGCTCACCCGTAGGGAGGGACTATGGCTACACCTTC
TRBV30	.	TRBD1	TRBJ1-2	CAWSLQGAGGYTF	TGTGCCTGGAGCTTACAGGGGGCTGGTGGCTACACCTTC
TRBV20-1	few	.	TRBJ1-6	CSARETALNSPLHF	TGCAGTGCTAGGGAGACAGCCCTGAATTCACCCCTCCACTTT
TRBV20-1	.	.	TRBJ1-2	CSAREDSNYGYTF	TGCAGTGCTAGAGAGGACAGTAACTATGGCTACACCTTC
TRBV7-6	.	.	TRBJ1-2	CASSAVGGDGYTF	TGTGCCAGCAGCGCCGTAGGTGGGGATGGCTACACCTTC
TRBV5-1	few	.	TRBJ2-3	CASSFTDTQYF	TGCGCCAGCAGCTTCACAGATACGCAGTATTTT
TRBV10-3	.	TRBD1	TRBJ1-1	CAIRPTGLNTEAFF	TGTGCCATCAGGCCGACAGGGTTGAACACTGAAGCTTTCTTT
TRBV10-3	.	TRBD2	TRBJ2-7	CAISYTSGAYEQYF	TGTGCCATCAGTTATACTAGCGGGGCCTACGAGCAGTACTTC
TRBV6-1	.	.	TRBJ1-2	CASSPWAIGQRNYGYTF	TGTGCCAGCAGTCCCTGGGCCATTGGACAGAGAAACTATGGCTACACCTTC
TRBV6-2/TRBV6-3	.	.	TRBJ1-2	CASSRYSTYGYTF	TGTGCCAGCAGTCGCTACAGTACCTATGGCTACACCTTC
TRBV7-9	once	.	TRBJ2-1	CASSLGLTVDEQFF	TGTGCCAGCAGCTTAGGGCTAACGGTGGATGAGCAGTTCTTC
TRBV5-1	.	.	TRBJ2-7	CASSLVSGSSSYEQYF	TGCGCCAGCAGCTTGGTTTCGGGATCTTCCTCCTACGAGCAGTACTTC
TRBV28	.	.	TRBJ1-5	CASRRGDQPQHF	TGTGCCAGCCGAAGGGGAGATCAGCCCCAGCATTTT
TRBV7-9	.	TRBD1	TRBJ2-7	CASSWGTGNEQYF	TGTGCCAGCAGCTGGGGGACAGGGAACGAGCAGTACTTC
TRBV5-1	once	.	TRBJ1-5	CASSLEVGRQPQHF	TGCGCCAGCAGCTTGGAAGTGGGTCGGCAGCCCCAGCATTTT
TRBV6-1	medium-sized	.	TRBJ1-2	CASSDSYGYTF	TGTGCCAGCAGTGACTCCTATGGCTACACCTTC
TRBV7-2	.	.	TRBJ1-2	CASSLGGNYGYTF	TGTGCCAGCAGCTTAGGAGGGAACTATGGCTACACCTTC
TRBV15	.	TRBD2	TRBJ2-5	CATSRALAGAQETQYF	TGTGCCACCAGCAGAGCATTAGCGGGGGCCCAAGAGACCCAGTACTTC
TRBV10-3	.	TRBD1	TRBJ1-2	CAISESGGDYGYTF	TGTGCCATCAGTGAGTCAGGGGGCGACTATGGCTACACCTTC
TRBV20-1	.	TRBD1	TRBJ1-1	CSARDVGTGTPGPTEAFF	TGCAGTGCTAGAGATGTGGGGACAGGGACACCCGGGCCGACTGAAGCTTTCTTT
TRBV6-5	few	.	TRBJ2-5	CASSYGGETQYF	TGTGCCAGCAGTTACGGGGGGGAGACCCAGTACTTC
TRBV2	.	.	TRBJ2-3	CASSIADTQYF	TGTGCCAGCAGCATAGCAGATACGCAGTATTTT
TRBV7-2	.	.	TRBJ2-7	CASTKGDGSYEQYF	TGTGCCAGCACAAAAGGCGACGGATCCTACGAGCAGTACTTC
TRBV6-1	.	.	TRBJ1-2	CASSLIQDYGYNF	TGTGCCAGCAGTCTGATACAGGACTATGGCTACAACTTC